The rows below give T cell receptor beta chains drawn from one sample of a study of control samples from healthy donors and cancer patients. Sequenced by immunoSEQ multiplex PCR; TCRdb stores in-frame clones only, minus some. The sample holds 110,000 to 150,000 clones, about 90% seen once. The sample consisted of blood. The receptors come from a man in his late teens or twenties in good health. Both conserved end residues are trimmed from each CDR3. The order of the fields is V gene, J gene, CDR3 protein.

V gene: TRBV3-1/TRBV3-2; J gene: TRBJ2-5; CDR3 protein: ASSPSGGARETQY
V gene: TRBV6-5; J gene: TRBJ1-5; CDR3 protein: ASSSTGADSNQPQH
V gene: TRBV9; J gene: TRBJ1-2; CDR3 protein: ASSPEAGFNYGYT
V gene: TRBV7-9; J gene: TRBJ1-2; CDR3 protein: ASRTDRANYGYT
V gene: TRBV7-2; J gene: TRBJ1-1; CDR3 protein: ASSRGVNTEAF
V gene: TRBV29-1; J gene: TRBJ1-2; CDR3 protein: SVDGLSYGYT
V gene: TRBV5-1; J gene: TRBJ2-1; CDR3 protein: ASSLVVNEQF
V gene: TRBV11-2; J gene: TRBJ2-7; CDR3 protein: ASSLYAGRSYEQY
V gene: TRBV12-3/TRBV12-4; J gene: TRBJ1-6; CDR3 protein: ASKPNYNSPLH
V gene: TRBV28; J gene: TRBJ2-1; CDR3 protein: ASSLTGGRNNEQF
V gene: TRBV10-3; J gene: TRBJ1-6; CDR3 protein: AIAQAGGSPLH
V gene: TRBV6-5; J gene: TRBJ1-5; CDR3 protein: ASSGAGHRPQH
V gene: TRBV3-1/TRBV3-2; J gene: TRBJ1-2; CDR3 protein: ASSQTPGGYT
V gene: TRBV5-4; J gene: TRBJ2-5; CDR3 protein: ASSLDRVRETQY
V gene: TRBV18; J gene: TRBJ1-2; CDR3 protein: ASSADRGTYYGYT
V gene: TRBV6-5; J gene: TRBJ2-2; CDR3 protein: ASRLEGTGELF
V gene: TRBV10-3; J gene: TRBJ2-2; CDR3 protein: AISVGEAVYGELF
V gene: TRBV4-1; J gene: TRBJ1-2; CDR3 protein: ASSRLGEGKDNYGYT
V gene: TRBV6-6; J gene: TRBJ1-3; CDR3 protein: ASTPTGGRNTIY
V gene: TRBV28; J gene: TRBJ1-6; CDR3 protein: ASSLFRVSSYNSPLH
V gene: TRBV9; J gene: TRBJ2-1; CDR3 protein: ASSVDAGQRTNEQF
V gene: TRBV27; J gene: TRBJ1-6; CDR3 protein: ASSGTRIGGDYNSPLH
V gene: TRBV11-3; J gene: TRBJ2-4; CDR3 protein: ASSPSGEGDIQY
V gene: TRBV28; J gene: TRBJ1-2; CDR3 protein: ASSYIKRRPNYGYT
V gene: TRBV4-1; J gene: TRBJ1-1; CDR3 protein: ASSQDPLMTEAF
V gene: TRBV6-2/TRBV6-3; J gene: TRBJ1-4; CDR3 protein: ASSGQLNEKLF
V gene: TRBV7-3; J gene: TRBJ1-3; CDR3 protein: ASSFGTGGTNTIY
V gene: TRBV25-1; J gene: TRBJ1-4; CDR3 protein: ASSEPGDNEKLF
V gene: TRBV19; J gene: TRBJ1-1; CDR3 protein: ASRPPGEANTEAF
V gene: TRBV6-2/TRBV6-3; J gene: TRBJ2-5; CDR3 protein: ASSAGDPGWETQY
V gene: TRBV19; J gene: TRBJ1-5; CDR3 protein: ASKVTENSNQPQH
V gene: TRBV7-3; J gene: TRBJ1-6; CDR3 protein: ASSLTWNSPLH
V gene: TRBV5-1; J gene: TRBJ1-1; CDR3 protein: ASSPGLNTEAF
V gene: TRBV7-2; J gene: TRBJ1-1; CDR3 protein: ASSLASANTEAF